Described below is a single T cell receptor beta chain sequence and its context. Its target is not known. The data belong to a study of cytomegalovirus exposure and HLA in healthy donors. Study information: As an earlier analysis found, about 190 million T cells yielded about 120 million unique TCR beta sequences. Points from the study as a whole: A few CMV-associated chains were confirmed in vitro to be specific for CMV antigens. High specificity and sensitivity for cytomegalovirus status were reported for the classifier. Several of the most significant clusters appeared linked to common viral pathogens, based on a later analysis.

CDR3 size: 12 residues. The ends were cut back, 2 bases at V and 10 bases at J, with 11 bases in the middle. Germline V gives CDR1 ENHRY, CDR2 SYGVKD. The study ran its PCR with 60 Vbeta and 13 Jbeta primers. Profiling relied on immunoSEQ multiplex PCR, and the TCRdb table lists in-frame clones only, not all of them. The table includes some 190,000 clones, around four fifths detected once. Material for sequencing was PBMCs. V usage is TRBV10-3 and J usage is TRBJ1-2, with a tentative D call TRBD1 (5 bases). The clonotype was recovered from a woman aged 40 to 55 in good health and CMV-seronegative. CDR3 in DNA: TGTGCCATCAGTGAGCCAGGGTTTGACTACACCTTC. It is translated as CAISEPGFDYTF.